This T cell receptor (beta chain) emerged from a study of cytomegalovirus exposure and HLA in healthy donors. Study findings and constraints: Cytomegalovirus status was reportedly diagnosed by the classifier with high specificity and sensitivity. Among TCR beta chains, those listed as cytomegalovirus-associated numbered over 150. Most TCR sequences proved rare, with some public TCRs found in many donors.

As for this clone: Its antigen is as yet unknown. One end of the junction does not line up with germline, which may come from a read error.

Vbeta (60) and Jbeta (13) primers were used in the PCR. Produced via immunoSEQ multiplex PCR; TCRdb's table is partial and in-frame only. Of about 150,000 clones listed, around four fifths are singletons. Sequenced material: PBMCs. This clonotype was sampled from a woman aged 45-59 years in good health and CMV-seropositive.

The chain's CDR3 is CSSSPTPRTMNTEAFF. For the CDR3, the DNA is TGTTCCAGCAGCCCCACCCCGAGGACAATGAACACTGAAGCTTTCTTT. V usage is TRBV7-3 and J usage is TRBJ1-1; D is perhaps TRBD1 (5 bases). This CDR3 has 16 residues. Germline V gives CDR1 SGHTA, CDR2 FQGTGA.